Listed here are 4 T cell receptor beta chains from one sample, sequenced in a study of control samples from healthy donors and cancer patients. Generated by immunoSEQ multiplex PCR, the TCRdb table keeps only in-frame clones and is missing some. Of approximately 120,000 clones in the sample, around 86% are singletons; the top ten hold around 9%. Input material: blood. These receptors all come from a man aged 35-49 years in good health.

The chain has TRBV6-1 and TRBJ2-2; D may match TRBD1 or TRBD2 (6 bases each). The ends were cut back, 3 bases at V and 6 bases at J, with 14 bases in the middle. Germline CDR1 is MNHNS and CDR2 is SASEGT. There are 15 residues in the CDR3. CDR3 nucleotide sequence: TGTGCCAGCAGTGAGTTTACGGGGGCCGCCGGGGAGCTGTTTTTT. It codes for CASSEFTGAAGELFF.

The chain combines TRBV7-9 with TRBJ2-3; the D is unclear. Trimming took off 1 base at V and 9 bases at J, with 8 bases between the two ends. CDR1 is SEHNR, CDR2 FQNEAQ, per germline (reference sequence). CDR3 length equals 12 residues. CDR3 sequence: CASSLEAGTQYF. The CDR3 nucleotides are TGTGCCAGCAGCTTAGAGGCAGGCACGCAGTATTTT.

The chain carries TRBV5-1 and TRBJ1-1; a possible D gene is TRBD1 (6 bases). V dropped 5 bases and J dropped 1 base, with 9 bases sitting between them. The germline V gene has CDR1 SGHRS and CDR2 YFSETQ. The CDR3 covers 13 residues. Here the CDR3 reads CASRLQGNTEAFF. Here the CDR3 DNA reads TGCGCCAGCAGGTTACAGGGGAACACTGAAGCTTTCTTT.

This chain connects TRBV7-2 to TRBJ2-7; perhaps TRBD2 as D (6 bases). V was cut by 5 bases and J by 3 bases, with 14 bases left in between. CDR1 is SGHTA and CDR2 is FQGNSA in the germline V gene. The CDR3 has 14 residues. The chain's CDR3 is CASSPRDSDYEQYF. Written as DNA, the CDR3 is TGTGCCAGCAGCCCTCGGGACTCTGACTACGAGCAGTACTTC.